This is a list of T cell receptor beta chains from one sample in a study of blood T cells in healthy people across ages. TCRdb re-called the 5' RACE reads with MiXCR, one entry per CDR3 protein. Of about 570,000 distinct CDR3 sequences listed, 25% to 30% are singletons. The material sequenced was blood. These receptors all stem from a woman in her 70s in good health. The CDR3 runs from the conserved cysteine through the conserved F or W. The D gene is left open where the match is weak. Where a row states a size, it is once, few, many or the class of an expanded clone; other rows omit it.

size	V	length	J	D	CDR3	DNA
few	TRBV29-1	16	TRBJ2-3	.	CSVENVSGGGTDTQYF	TGCAGCGTTGAAAATGTGAGCGGCGGGGGCACAGATACGCAGTATTTT
few	TRBV11-2	14	TRBJ1-2	.	CASSFTGGNYGYTF	TGTGCCAGCAGCTTCACCGGGGGAAACTATGGCTACACCTTC
.	TRBV5-6	15	TRBJ2-1	TRBD1	CASSRKPDRAYEQFF	TGTGCCAGCAGCAGAAAACCGGACAGGGCTTACGAGCAGTTCTTC
few	TRBV27	16	TRBJ2-3	.	CASSPRAFLKRVTQYF	TGTGCCAGCAGTCCCCGGGCCTTTCTGAAACGGGTTACGCAGTATTTT
few	TRBV3-1	14	TRBJ2-4	.	CASSPGGRYNIQYF	TGTGCCAGCAGCCCAGGTGGAAGGTACAACATTCAGTACTTC
.	TRBV7-3	17	TRBJ2-5	.	CANLLKIANKGQETQYF	TGTGCCAACCTGCTTAAGATAGCGAATAAGGGGCAAGAGACCCAGTACTTC
.	TRBV7-9	17	TRBJ1-3	.	CASSLANQNVAGNTIYF	TGTGCCAGCAGCTTAGCCAATCAGAATGTTGCAGGAAACACCATATATTTT
.	TRBV3-1	15	TRBJ2-7	TRBD2	CASSQGTSGTGEQYF	TGTGCCAGCAGCCAGGGGACTAGCGGGACGGGCGAGCAGTACTTC
.	TRBV4-2	15	TRBJ2-7	.	CASSQDFSSSYEQYF	TGTGCCAGCAGCCAAGATTTCTCCAGCTCCTACGAGCAGTACTTC
few	TRBV10-3	14	TRBJ2-7	TRBD2	CAISGTSGGYEQYF	TGTGCCATCAGCGGGACTAGCGGAGGTTACGAGCAGTACTTC